The subject of this entry is one TCR beta chain. Its antigen is still unknown. The record has no base qualities; no much larger clone is one base away. Receptors were amplified or captured by the immunoSEQ multiplex PCR assay. The multiplex PCR relied on a mix of 60 forward primers for TCR Vbeta segments and 13 reverse primers for TCR Jbeta segments. A multiplex PCR assay on genomic DNA amplified the CDR3 region of rearranged TCR beta genes. The Illumina HiSeq System was used to sequence the amplified TCR beta libraries as 87-base-pair reads. As for the authors' bioinformatics: Across the 700 or so repertoires, a later analysis counted roughly 77 million unique TCR beta chains, roughly 11 million of which were shared by at least two donors. To remove PCR and sequencing errors, raw reads were error-corrected and collapsed into unique sequences using a nearest-neighbor algorithm that merged closely related sequences. To assign V, D and J gene segments, CDR3 sequences were aligned to IMGT reference sequences. For a sequence to be retained, a match of at least six nucleotides to both a V gene segment and a J gene segment was required. Rearrangements were classified as productive when the CDR3 lacked stop codons and remained in frame with V and J, and all other rearrangements were classified as non-productive. Following IMGT convention, CDR3 was defined as the stretch from the second conserved V-encoded cysteine to the conserved J-encoded phenylalanine. In an earlier analysis of 500 to 650 of the donors, sequences lacking an unambiguous match to a single V gene segment were excluded. An earlier analysis of several hundred of the donors called V segments functional above 56.7% productive rearrangements and segregating when the between-donor standard deviation exceeded 5%. A statistical classification framework was built to diagnose cytomegalovirus status from the catalog of TCR beta chain sequences. V and J gene assignment, in a later analysis, came from comparing TCR nucleotide sequences with IMGT/GENE-DB human TR gene sequences. The TCRdist pipeline was used in a later analysis to assign CDR3 sequences and most-parsimonious VDJ recombination scenarios. In a later analysis, every TCR beta chain was defined by the combination of its CDR3 amino acid sequence and its V-gene family, and reads without a unique V-gene family were dropped. As a way to deal with suspected cross-contamination and a sequencing artifact, a later analysis dropped more than 500 nucleotide sequences that were highly shared and had low generation probability. For each public chain, a later analysis derived a clonal expansion index from normalized ranks of inferred template counts within each repertoire. Generation probabilities in a later analysis came from a VDJ recombination model fitted to out-of-frame rearrangements, and those results were checked against IGoR. Hypergeometric tests were used in a later analysis to score TCR-TCR, TCR-HLA and TCR-CMV co-occurrence, with a repertoire-size bias correction applied to the TCR pairs. To estimate false discovery rates, a later analysis permuted the HLA or CMV assignments 20 times. In a later analysis, co-occurring TCRs were grouped with DBSCAN, and TCRdist sequence similarity was added when clustering was performed within HLA-allele-positive subsets. Repertoires with fewer than 30,000 or more than 120,000 public chains were left out of co-occurrence clustering, as were five repertoires with anomalous nucleotide sharing. The source is immuneACCESS, and TCRdb retained only in-frame sequences with V and J called. Part of the clones is not carried over; for the studies checked, unresolved V genes explain less than half of this, and the remainder is unexplained. D and trimming come from the DNA, and the V and J calls and clone size come from that table. The sample has more than 85,000 clones on record, roughly 84% of them singletons. The ten top clones hold 5% to 8% of the sample.

The cohort was made up of approximately 670 healthy bone marrow donors. All cohort members were sampled while nominally healthy, although unrecorded immune exposures were likely present. The donor tested CMV seropositive and was one of the 289 seropositive cohort members. A peripheral blood sample was provided by each donor, and peripheral blood mononuclear cells were used for TCR beta sequencing. The Qiagen DNeasy Blood Extraction Kit was used to extract genomic DNA from the blood cell samples. The data are from a study of cytomegalovirus exposure and HLA in healthy donors (dated by TCRdb to 2016 to 2017). Regarding the research as a whole: In an earlier analysis of around 540 of the donors, 276 Gb of sequence data and 117 million unique TCR beta sequences from about 190 million T cells were reported. An early release that covered about 640 HLA-typed donors contained about 300 gigabases of sequencing data and tens of millions of unique TCR sequences. The genetic ancestry cluster associated with self-reported Caucasian donors included roughly 84% of the roughly 400 genotyped donors. The aim of the study was to test whether cataloging public T cell receptors could identify signatures of past pathogen exposure. Using immunosequencing, the study profiled T cell repertoires from approximately 700 subjects and related those repertoires to cytomegalovirus serostatus. Along with the roughly 700-subject first cohort, a separate validation cohort of 120 different subjects was used. To predict cytomegalovirus infection status, the study brought together high-throughput TCR immunosequencing, statistical association of individual TCRs with disease status, and machine learning. In a later analysis, previously published TCR beta repertoires from 666 donors were re-analyzed and high-resolution HLA genotyping was added so that TCR occurrence patterns could be studied. Rather than using new phenotypic data, the later analysis identified candidate immune exposures from TCR beta sequences and from how often those sequences occurred across donors. To decide whether each TCR beta V gene segment behaved as functional or pseudogenic, an earlier analysis of approximately 590 of the donors relied on high-throughput TCR beta sequencing. Donor age, sex, ethnicity and CMV serostatus were collected together with the repertoire data. A later genetic analysis used genome-wide SNP genotypes for about 60% of the roughly 670 donors, treating that subset as a discovery cohort. All discovery cohort repertoires had been generated on a single sequencing platform. HLA typing included class I and class II loci at four-digit resolution. Typing coverage varied by locus: roughly 629-640 donors for A, B, C, DRB1 and DQB1; roughly 560 for DQA1; 606 for DPA1; more than 450 for DPB1. Because of strong linkage in the cohort, roughly five DR-DQ haplotypes were treated as single units for association and clustering. Among under 450 genotyped donors of the cohort, an average of around 240,000 unique TCR beta nucleotide sequences were sequenced per donor, 15% to 20% of them non-productive.

What the study reported, not specific to this receptor: In a later analysis, most CMV-associated TCR beta chains were found to appear HLA-restricted, with HLA associations seemingly driven largely by CMV exposure. A further reported finding was that TCR beta sequences accurately predicted the HLA-A and HLA-B alleles for most subjects in the first cohort. HLA typing was unavailable for some donors at each locus, so association tests used only the typed subset. In vitro tests confirmed that three of the cytomegalovirus-associated TCR beta chains recognize cytomegalovirus antigens. Specific HLA alleles were associated with 15,000 to 20,000 TCR beta sequences at a false discovery rate of 0.05 in a later analysis. In a later genetic analysis, fewer N-insertions in productive TCRs were reported among donors in an Asian-associated ancestry cluster than the roughly 700-donor mean. A later analysis found that HLA-associated TCR beta chains were more clonally expanded and had lower generation probabilities than equally common non-associated chains. While some public TCRs were present in many individuals, most TCR sequences turned up only very rarely across donors. An earlier analysis of 450 to 750 of the donors showed that most TCR beta V segments appeared in productive rearrangements either about 90% or about 30% of the time, which broadly matched IMGT annotations. A group of highly shared sequence variants was considered likely to be a technical artifact of the sequencing pipeline. Only TCR beta chains were sequenced in this cohort, and the absence of alpha or paired-chain data limited detectable features. CMV serostatus was the only immune exposure information available for the cohort. Cytomegalovirus status was reported to be diagnosed by the classifier with high specificity and sensitivity in both the original and validation cohorts. When HLA alleles, especially DR and DQ, strongly co-occurred, TCR associations were difficult to assign to individual alleles. The study gave a list of over 150 TCR beta chains associated with cytomegalovirus. The presence/absence analyses assumed that sequencing depth was roughly uniform across donors, and that assumption may not be true. Correlated functional status among segregating V segments might be attributable to linkage disequilibrium, but an unknown experimental factor could not be ruled out. The earlier analysis of 587 of the donors excluded roughly 16 rarely observed V segments, including chromosome 9 orphons, because counts were too low. The authors suggested that the approach could potentially be extended to other disease states and immunological phenotypes. In a later analysis, TCR association rates were found to vary across HLA loci, with the most associated TCRs seen for DRB1 alleles and the fewest for HLA-C alleles. A later genetic analysis associated a missense DCLRE1C variant with V-gene and J-gene trimming of TCR beta chains, and an independent cohort replicated the association. According to a later analysis, parvovirus B19, influenza, CMV and Epstein-Barr virus appeared linked to several top co-occurrence clusters.

This TCR came from a man aged 25-45 years in good health and CMV-seropositive. What was sequenced was PBMCs.

The CDR3 corresponds to CASSLAFGTQYEQYF. The nucleotides are TGTGCCAGCAGCTTAGCGTTCGGGACACAGTACGAGCAGTACTTC. Rearrangement joined TRBV7-2 to TRBJ2-7; TRBD1 is a weak D gene call, 6 bases matching. The CDR3 has 15 amino acids, counting the end cysteine and phenylalanine. Here the CDR3 DNA is all that survives: 45 bases in frame from base 1. V drops 0 bases and J drops 4 bases, leaving 13 bases in between. Via the germline V gene, CDR1 is SGHTA and CDR2 FQGNSA.